The present T cell receptor beta chain was sequenced within a study of T-cell memory formation after mild COVID-19 (dated by TCRdb to the early 2020s). Describing the broader study: TCR sequence clusters from the two donors were largely donor specific. Two young, previously healthy adult volunteers made up the cohort, one male and one female. In two donors, T-cell clones that expanded and contracted after mild COVID-19 were followed by sequencing TCRalpha and TCRbeta repertoires longitudinally.

These reads were obtained on an Illumina NovaSeq 6000. TCRalpha and TCRbeta cDNA libraries were built by 5'RACE with constant-segment primers, adding sample barcodes and unique molecular identifiers. Trizol reagent was used to extract RNA from every sample. The libraries were amplified in two PCR steps, and the second step added a second sample barcode and Illumina TruSeq adapters. The libraries were sequenced on an Illumina NovaSeq using 2 x 150 bp paired-end reads. Per the original workflow: Reads were demultiplexed and collapsed into UMI-guided consensus sequences with migec v1.2.7. Using mixcr v2.1.11, UMI consensuses were aligned to TRA and TRB V and J templates and then assembled into clonotypes. Expanded or contracted clonotypes were those called significant by both edgeR and NoisET, with noise models trained on biological replicates. edgeR calls used a false discovery rate-adjusted p below 0.01 and a log2 fold-change threshold of 1. As an exploratory analysis of dynamics, PCA with hierarchical clustering was applied to max-normalized trajectories of the 1000 most abundant clonotypes. Each responding clone was given a CD4 or CD8 phenotype based on the CD4+ and CD8+ repertoires, which had been sequenced separately. The public reads were reanalyzed by TCRdb: fastp trimming at Q25, MiXCR alignment, in-frame beta chains only. Each entry merges the rows of one CDR3 protein and shows their most common DNA and genes. These V and J calls derive from TCRdb rather than the authors' analysis. Recorded for this sample are more than 150,000 distinct CDR3 sequences; about 18% of them occurred a single time. Together, the top ten hold more than 3% of the sample.

PBMCs were isolated by Ficoll-Paque density gradient centrifugation. V is cut by 1 base and J by 7 bases, and the space between the germline ends is 14 bases. The germline V gene supplies CDR1 LGHNA and CDR2 YNFKEQ. The CDR3 has 15 amino acids, counting the end cysteine and phenylalanine. Only the CDR3 DNA is retained, 45 bases long and in frame from the first base. As to this clonotype: Its antigen is unknown. One base away there is no much larger clone; base qualities are not given.

Broader findings and caveats from the paper: The detection of some responding clones in pre-infection memory suggests that pre-existing cross-reactive memory T cells joined the SARS-CoV-2 response. Only a couple of mild cases were covered by the study, and larger cohorts that include severe cases with pre-infection samples were considered necessary. From day 15 to 85, contracting clones showed balanced CD4/CD8 phenotypes, whereas a second wave of clones that expanded from day 15 to 37 leaned towards CD4+. SARS-CoV-2 specificity of the second-wave clones peaking on day 37 was not confirmed. Contracting CD4+ clones turned up mainly in the CM and EM memory subsets, whereas EMRA was where CD8+ clones were enriched.

Sample: PBMCs or a T cell subset sorted from them (not recorded which). The V and J segments used are TRBV4-2 and TRBJ2-1; the D gene could be either TRBD1 or TRBD2, each agreeing at 5 bases. This clonotype originated in a man aged 18 to 35 who had mild COVID-19 (a few samples of this study predate the infection). The sample titles of this study are shuffled in the database, so cell type and time point are left out; the donor was told from shared clones. The CDR3 has the sequence CASSQADNGANEQFF. Here is the DNA: TGTGCCAGCAGCCAAGCAGATAACGGGGCGAATGAGCAGTTCTTC.